This TCR beta chain was retrieved from a study of blood T cell repertoires in COVID-19. Trimming removed 6 bases at V and 5 bases at J, with 16 bases between. The germline V gene encodes CDR1 LNHNV and CDR2 YYDKDF (reference sequence). This CDR3 comprises 14 residues. Here immunoSEQ multiplex PCR was the method, and the copy in TCRdb shows in-frame clones only, minus some. The sample has 340,000 or so clones; approximately 82% are singletons. Sequencing used peripheral blood. The J gene is TRBJ2-5, the V gene TRBV15; possible D gene TRBD2, 6 bases. The clonotype comes from a man aged 30 to 39 with active or convalescent COVID-19. The CDR3 sequence is CATSKGLARETQYF. The CDR3 DNA reads TGTGCCACCAGTAAGGGGCTAGCGCGCGAGACCCAGTACTTC.